Here is one T cell receptor (beta chain) with its context. The data derive from a study of blood T cell repertoires in COVID-19. Study-level information: Specimens from acute and convalescent COVID-19 originated in the United States, Italy and Spain.

The authors' processing: Amplification with reference gene primers provided the estimates of nucleated cell counts. Only in-frame clones appear in the TCRdb table, and some are missing; sequencing was by immunoSEQ multiplex PCR. V and J calls and clone size are copied from that table; D and trimming were computed from the DNA. The table includes 120,000 or so clones, roughly 79% detected once. CDR3 length equals 15 residues. Per the germline V gene, CDR1 is LGHDT and CDR2 is YNNKEL (reference sequence). The V gene lost 4 bases and the J gene lost 1 base, with 11 bases spanning the gap. The TCR was taken from a woman of 80 years or more with active or convalescent COVID-19. Sequencing was performed on peripheral blood. J is TRBJ1-3 and V is TRBV3-1 (or the pseudogene TRBV3-2), with TRBD1 as a possible D gene (6 bases). CDR3 nucleotide sequence: TGTGCCAGCAGCCGGGACATCGTATCTGGAAACACCATATATTTT. Protein: CASSRDIVSGNTIYF.